This T cell receptor beta chain was sequenced in a study of blood T cells in healthy people across ages. Study results and caveats: A roughly linear fall in TCR beta diversity per million T cells was seen with increasing age. Strong correlation existed between TCR beta diversity and naive T cell percentage.

Comment on this clonotype: Its antigen remains unknown.

Total RNA amounts of at least 5.5 micrograms were extracted per sample. Next came a second PCR, run for about 7 to 12 cycles, which used a sample-barcoded 5' primer along with a J-beta primer mix. Using its own MiXCR run on the 5' RACE reads, TCRdb lists one record per CDR3 protein. The sample consists of around 500,000 distinct CDR3 sequences, less than 60% of them appearing once. Unmatched junction bases numbered 9, after V lost 1 base and J lost 7 bases. Germline assignment: CDR1 SEHNR and CDR2 FQNEAQ (reference sequence). CDR3 length: 16 residues. The chain has TRBV7-9 and TRBJ2-3, with 9 bases fitting TRBD2. The source of this sequence is an elderly man in good health. The specimen was blood. The CDR3 protein is CASSLEGGRAGNTQYF. DNA for the CDR3: TGTGCCAGCAGCTTAGAAGGCGGGAGGGCCGGAAATACGCAGTATTTT. The whole variable domain, filled in from reference TRBV7-9 and TRBJ2-3, reads DTGVSQNPRHKITKRGQNVTFRCDPISEHNRLYWYRQTLGQGPEFLTYFQNEAQLEKSRLLSDRFSAERPKGSFSTLEIQRTEQGDSAMYLCASSLEGGRAGNTQYFGPGTRLTVL.